This T cell receptor (beta chain) was recovered during a study of T cell repertoires in cytomegalovirus infection. Study overall: Through public TCR beta signatures, both CMV infection and matching HLA type were indicated. Study conclusions and caveats: What dominated the ex vivo response were HLA-C-restricted CMV-specific TCR beta clonotypes.

The CDR3 totals 13 residues. CDR1 is SGHVS and CDR2 is FNYEAQ in the germline V gene. V was trimmed by 8 bases and J by 1 base, leaving 12 bases between them. On this clonotype itself: Its specificity is unknown.

TCRdb passed the reads through MiXCR, listing each CDR3 protein once. The repertoire has about 230,000 distinct CDR3 sequences, about 23% of them found once; the top ten carry roughly 18%. Sequencing was performed on CD8+ T cells from PBMCs. The TCR sequence derives from a human donor in good health (CMV status not recorded). Some clones in this sample may be carry-over from other donors' samples. The gene calls are TRBV7-6 and TRBJ2-7, with no clear D. CDR3 sequence reads: CASAPGWSYEQYF. CDR3 coding DNA: TGTGCCAGCGCTCCGGGTTGGTCCTACGAGCAGTACTTC.